These 23 T cell receptor beta chains came from one sample sequenced in a study of blood T cell repertoires in COVID-19. Libraries were prepared by immunoSEQ multiplex PCR; TCRdb keeps only in-frame clonotypes and omits some of them. Of 97,000 or so clones in the sample, around 92% were seen once. The sequenced sample consisted of peripheral blood. These receptors came from a young man with acute or convalescent COVID-19.

The chain recombines TRBV7-2 with TRBJ2-1; TRBD2 matches 9 bases. Looked up from germline, CDR1 is SGHTA and CDR2 is FQGNSA. The CDR3 is 19 residues long. With V trimmed by 5 bases and J by 6 bases, 20 bases remained unmatched. This CDR3 is CASSLRAGGTLTSINEQFF. The CDR3 DNA reads as TGTGCCAGCAGCCTGCGAGCGGGGGGCACCCTAACGAGTATCAATGAGCAGTTCTTC.

This clone has only one observation. The chain joins TRBV5-6 to TRBJ2-5, with 7 bases identical to TRBD2. This CDR3 has 14 amino acids. Unmatched junction bases numbered 4, after V lost 4 bases and J lost 1 base. The germline CDR1 and CDR2 sequences are SGHDT and YYEEEE. The CDR3 coding sequence is TGTGCCAGCAGCACTGGGGGGGTCCAAGAGACCCAGTACTTC. Translation gives CASSTGGVQETQYF.

The rearrangement uses TRBV6-5 and TRBJ1-2; 8 bases match TRBD1. This CDR3 is built from 13 residues. Trimming took 6 bases from V and 0 from J; bases not matched to a gene: 0. Germline CDR1 is MNHEY and CDR2 is SVGAGI. The CDR3 DNA is TGTGCCAGCAGACAGGGGGCTAACTATGGCTACACCTTC. Protein: CASRQGANYGYTF.

The J gene is TRBJ2-7, the V gene TRBV19, with TRBD1 identical over 11 bases. Germline CDR1 LNHDA, CDR2 SQIVND (reference sequence). The length of the CDR3 is 14 residues. V lost 6 bases and J lost 2; bases outside the gene matches: 3. CDR3 in DNA: TGTGCCAGTAGGGACAGGGGGCCACCCTACGAGCAGTACTTC. Translating gives CASRDRGPPYEQYF. The variable domain in full, with the rest retrieved from reference TRBV19 and TRBJ2-7, is DGGITQSPKYLFRKEGQNVTLSCEQNLNHDAMYWYRQDPGQGLRLIYYSQIVNDFQKGDIAEGYSVSREKKESFPLTVTSAQKNPTAFYLCASRDRGPPYEQYFGPGTRLTVT.

This clone was detected only once. V gene TRBV6-5 combines with J gene TRBJ1-2, with D perhaps TRBD1 (6 bases). Trimming removed 0 bases at V and 9 bases at J, with 17 bases between. CDR1 MNHEY and CDR2 SVGAGI come from the germline V gene. The CDR3 covers 15 residues. CDR3 nucleotides: TGTGCCAGCAGTTACTCCCAGGGGAGAGGATTTAGCTACACCTTC. Translating it yields CASSYSQGRGFSYTF.

V and J are TRBV25-1 and TRBJ1-4, with D possibly being TRBD1 (5 bases). V was pared by 2 bases and J by 7 bases, with 11 bases between. Germline V gene data show CDR1 as MGHDK and CDR2 as SYGVNS. The CDR3 has 14 amino acids. CDR3 loop: CASSEQGEGEKLFF. In DNA, the CDR3 is TGTGCCAGCAGTGAACAAGGGGAAGGTGAAAAACTGTTTTTT.

This chain links TRBV2 with TRBJ1-1; no firm D call. The V gene's germline CDR1 is SNHLY and CDR2 FYNNEI. V lost 3 bases to trimming and J lost 3 bases, with 8 bases between them. The CDR3 is 13 amino acids. In DNA, the CDR3 is TGTGCCAGCAGTGAGGTGCGGGACACTGAAGCTTTCTTT. This translates into CASSEVRDTEAFF.

The chain is built from TRBV5-1 and TRBJ1-1; 8 bases agree with TRBD1. Germline values: CDR1 SGHRS, CDR2 YFSETQ. V was clipped by 4 bases and J by 4 bases; unmatched bases: 6. The CDR3 spans 14 residues. The CDR3 DNA is TGCGCCAGCAGCCTGATCACAGGGGGCACTGAAGCTTTCTTT. This encodes CASSLITGGTEAFF.

The table lists this clone with a few counts. This chain uses TRBV5-6 with TRBJ1-2; no reliable D call. CDR1 and CDR2 from the germline V gene are SGHDT and YYEEEE. The CDR3 consists of 12 residues. Between the trimmed V and J ends, which lost 1 base and 8 bases, there was a span of 9 bases. The CDR3 DNA reads as TGTGCCAGCAGCTTGACAGTGTACGGCTACACCTTC. It codes for CASSLTVYGYTF.

This rearrangement joins TRBV21-1 to TRBJ1-1. TRBV21-1 corresponds to a pseudogene. This CDR3 region has 13 residues. CDR3 residues: CASLTGGDTEAFF. The CDR3 DNA is TGTGCCAGCCTCACGGGGGGGGACACTGAAGCTTTCTTT.

The chain carries TRBV18 and TRBJ1-5, with D perhaps TRBD1 (5 bases). The CDR3 is made up of 14 amino acids. Trimming cost V 3 bases and J 4 bases, with 10 bases left between them. Germline CDR1 and CDR2: KGHSH and LQKENI. The CDR3 protein is CASSPTTVNQPQHF. The CDR3 DNA is TGTGCCAGCTCACCCACGACAGTTAATCAGCCCCAGCATTTT.

The gene calls are TRBV27 and TRBJ1-5; 9 bases agree with TRBD1. Germline CDR1 is MNHEY and CDR2 is SMNVEV (reference sequence). The CDR3 loop spans 13 amino acids. Trimming at V came to 8 bases and at J to 7 bases, leaving 6 bases not matched to a gene. The CDR3 coding sequence is TGTGCCAGCGGGGGACAGGGAGGACAGCCCCAGCATTTT. Translated: CASGGQGGQPQHF.

Note on this clone: The sample holds other DNA sequences that translate to the same CDR3. The V call is TRBV5-1, the J call TRBJ2-3, with D perhaps matching TRBD2 (5 bases). Germline CDR1 is SGHRS and CDR2 is YFSETQ. The CDR3 spans 13 residues. V was pared by 0 bases and J by 6 bases, with 8 bases between. The CDR3 bases are TGCGCCAGCAGCTTGGCGGGATCCGATACGCAGTATTTT. This translates into CASSLAGSDTQYF.

The rearrangement links TRBV11-2 to TRBJ2-1; 10 bases are shared with TRBD2. The CDR3 is made up of 16 amino acids. V was pared by 5 bases and J by 4 bases, with 8 bases of the junction left unmatched. Germline loops: CDR1 SGHAT, CDR2 FQNNGV. The CDR3 protein is CASSRLPSGSYNEQFF. The DNA of the CDR3 is TGTGCCAGCAGCCGCCTCCCTAGCGGGAGTTACAATGAGCAGTTCTTC. Drawing the rest from reference TRBV11-2 and TRBJ2-1, the complete variable domain is EAGVAQSPRYKIIEKRQSVAFWCNPISGHATLYWYQQILGQGPKLLIQFQNNGVVDDSQLPKDRFSAERLKGVDSTLKIQPAKLEDSAVYLCASSRLPSGSYNEQFFGPGTRLTVL.

The CDR3 loop is CASSLIFSGNTIYF. As DNA, the CDR3 is TGTGCCAGCAGCCTTATCTTCTCTGGAAACACCATATATTTT. The chain joins TRBV5-8 to TRBJ1-3; no clear D gene. V was pared by 4 bases and J by 0 bases, with 8 bases between. CDR3 length: 14 residues. Germline V lookup: CDR1 SGHTS, CDR2 YDEGEE.

This sequence joins TRBV14 and TRBJ1-3; 8 bases fit TRBD1. In germline, CDR1 is SGHDN, CDR2 FVKESK. This CDR3 has 15 amino acids. V was pared by 1 base and J by 4 bases, with 3 bases of the junction left unmatched. Written as DNA, the CDR3 is TGTGCCAGCAGCCAAGCAGGGGGCTTGGGAAACACCATATATTTT. As protein: CASSQAGGLGNTIYF.

The gene calls are TRBV6-6 and TRBJ2-5; possible D gene TRBD1, 6 bases. The CDR3 length is 15 residues. Germline V gives CDR1 MNHNY, CDR2 SVGAGI (reference sequence). Deletions cut 4 bases from V and 2 bases from J, with 14 bases between. The CDR3: CASSSSGARQETQYF. DNA of the CDR3: TGTGCCAGCAGTTCTTCAGGGGCGCGACAAGAGACCCAGTACTTC.

The chain couples TRBV24-1 to TRBJ2-3; 9 nucleotides line up with TRBD2. This CDR3 is built from 16 residues. Germline V lookup: CDR1 KGHDR, CDR2 SFDVKD. V gave up 4 bases and J gave up 1 base; unmatched junction bases: 5. CDR3: CATSDQLAGGTDTQYF. The DNA of the CDR3 is TGTGCCACCAGTGACCAACTAGCGGGTGGCACAGATACGCAGTATTTT.

The chain employs TRBV5-4 and TRBJ2-3; D remains ambiguous. CDR1 and CDR2 (germline): SGHNT, YYREEE (reference sequence). The CDR3 is 14 amino acids. The V end lost 1 base, the J end lost 2 bases, and 8 bases lay between the germline ends. Written as DNA, the CDR3 is TGTGCCAGCAGCTTGTCTAGGTCCACAGATACGCAGTATTTT. Its translation: CASSLSRSTDTQYF.

The rearrangement uses TRBV18 and TRBJ1-1; possibly TRBD1 for D (5 bases). In germline, CDR1 is KGHSH, CDR2 LQKENI. Trimming shortened V by 2 bases and J by 5 bases, and 12 bases separated the two germline ends. This CDR3 region has 14 residues. The CDR3 loop is CASSPMAKGTEAFF. The CDR3 nucleotides are TGTGCCAGCTCACCAATGGCAAAGGGGACTGAAGCTTTCTTT.

This rearrangement joins TRBV24-1 to TRBJ2-1, with TRBD1 identical over 11 bases. This CDR3 is 17 amino acids long. Per germline, CDR1 KGHDR and CDR2 SFDVKD. The V segment lost 2 bases and the J segment 7 bases; nucleotides outside the gene matches: 9. CDR3 region: CATSDSPPGTGGNEQFF. For the CDR3, the DNA is TGTGCCACCAGTGATTCCCCCCCCGGGACAGGGGGAAATGAGCAGTTCTTC.

The J gene is TRBJ1-4, the V gene TRBV19; no clear D gene. The V gene's germline CDR1 is LNHDA and CDR2 SQIVND (reference sequence). The V and J ends lost 4 bases and 3 bases respectively, with 6 bases between them. The CDR3 totals 13 residues. The CDR3 is CASSRAANEKLFF. CDR3 nucleotide sequence: TGTGCCAGTAGTAGGGCAGCTAATGAAAAACTGTTTTTT.

The chain couples TRBV5-5 to TRBJ2-1; 12 bases match TRBD2. The CDR3 extends over 20 amino acids. Germline V lookup: CDR1 SGHKS, CDR2 YYEKEE (reference sequence). The V segment lost 0 bases and the J segment 1 base; nucleotides outside the gene matches: 11. In DNA form, the CDR3 reads TGTGCCAGCAGCTTGGCCCTAGCGGGAGGGACTGGTGGGTCCTACAATGAGCAGTTCTTC. Encoded protein: CASSLALAGGTGGSYNEQFF.